This T cell receptor beta chain was profiled in a study of blood T cell repertoires in COVID-19. Study-level background: The United States, Italy and Spain supplied acute and convalescent COVID-19 samples. In each case, the material was cDNA or gDNA derived from T cells, B-cell-depleted T cells, or PBMCs.

Authors' analysis steps: The assay estimated nucleated cells by amplifying reference gene primers. The data were produced by immunoSEQ multiplex PCR, yet TCRdb's version contains in-frame clones alone and is incomplete. Clone size and the V and J calls come from that table; the DNA yielded D and trimming. The sample gives more than 90,000 clones, roughly 80% of which show up once; roughly 24% is in the top ten. Germline trimming cut 5 bases from V and 0 bases from J; bases unmatched to any gene: 3. CDR1 is SGHTA and CDR2 is FQGTGA in the germline V gene. The CDR3 extends over 14 amino acids. Sequenced material: peripheral blood. This receptor was identified in a human donor in a cohort sampled during active COVID-19. The chain recombines TRBV7-3 with TRBJ1-2, with 7 bases lining up with TRBD1. CDR3 sequence reads: CASSPTGTNYGYTF. The CDR3, as DNA: TGTGCCAGCAGCCCGACAGGGACTAACTATGGCTACACCTTC.